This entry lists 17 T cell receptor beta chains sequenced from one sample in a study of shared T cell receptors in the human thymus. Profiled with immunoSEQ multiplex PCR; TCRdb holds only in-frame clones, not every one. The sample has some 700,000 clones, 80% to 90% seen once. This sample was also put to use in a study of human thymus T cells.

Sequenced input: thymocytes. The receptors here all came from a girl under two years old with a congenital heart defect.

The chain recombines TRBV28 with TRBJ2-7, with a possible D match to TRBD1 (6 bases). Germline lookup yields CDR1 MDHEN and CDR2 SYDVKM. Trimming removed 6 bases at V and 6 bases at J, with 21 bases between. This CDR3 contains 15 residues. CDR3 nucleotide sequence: TGTGCCAGCAGCCACGATGTAAGGACAGTGAGCGAGCAGTACTTC. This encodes CASSHDVRTVSEQYF. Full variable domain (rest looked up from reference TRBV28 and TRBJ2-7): DVKVTQSSRYLVKRTGEKVFLECVQDMDHENMFWYRQDPGLGLRLIYFSYDVKMKEKGDIPEGYSVSREKKERFSLILESASTNQTSMYLCASSHDVRTVSEQYFGPGTRLTVT.

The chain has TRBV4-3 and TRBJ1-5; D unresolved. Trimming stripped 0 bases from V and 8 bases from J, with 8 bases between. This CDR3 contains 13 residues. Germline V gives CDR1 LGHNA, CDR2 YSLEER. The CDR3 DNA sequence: TGCGCCAGCAGCCAAGATGCCCAGGAGCCCCAGCATTTT. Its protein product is CASSQDAQEPQHF.

In DNA, the CDR3 is TGTGCCAGCAGTTACTCGGGACAGGGCCCCCTATACGAGCAGTACTTC. This codes for CASSYSGQGPLYEQYF. V usage is TRBV6-5 and J usage is TRBJ2-7; 9 bases fit TRBD1. Germline assignment: CDR1 MNHEY and CDR2 SVGAGI. CDR3 length: 16 amino acids. J lost 4 bases, V lost 0 bases, and 7 bases had no gene match.

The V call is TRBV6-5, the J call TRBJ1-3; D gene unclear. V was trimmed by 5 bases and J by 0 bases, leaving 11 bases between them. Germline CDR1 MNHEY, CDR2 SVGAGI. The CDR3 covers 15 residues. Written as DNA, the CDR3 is TGTGCCAGCAGTGGAAAACAGCTCTCTGGAAACACCATATATTTT. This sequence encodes CASSGKQLSGNTIYF.

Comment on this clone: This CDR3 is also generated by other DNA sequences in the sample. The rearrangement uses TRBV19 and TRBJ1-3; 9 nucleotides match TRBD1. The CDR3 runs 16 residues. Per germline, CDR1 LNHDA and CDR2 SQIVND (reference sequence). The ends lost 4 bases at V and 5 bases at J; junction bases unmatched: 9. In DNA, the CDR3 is TGTGCCAGTAGTACCGAGGGCGGGACAGGGAGAAACACCATATATTTT. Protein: CASSTEGGTGRNTIYF.

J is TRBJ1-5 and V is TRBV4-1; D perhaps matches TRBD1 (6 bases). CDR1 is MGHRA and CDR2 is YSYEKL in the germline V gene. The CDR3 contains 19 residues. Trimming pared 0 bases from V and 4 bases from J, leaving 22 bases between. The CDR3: CASSQDPPASSQGNQPQHF. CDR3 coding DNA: TGCGCCAGCAGCCAAGATCCTCCAGCAAGCTCTCAGGGGAATCAGCCCCAGCATTTT.

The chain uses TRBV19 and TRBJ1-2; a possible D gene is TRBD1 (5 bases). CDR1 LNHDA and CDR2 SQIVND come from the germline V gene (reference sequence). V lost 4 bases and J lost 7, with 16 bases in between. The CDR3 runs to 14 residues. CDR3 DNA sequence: TGTGCCAGTAGTACGACAGCTCCTACGCTTGGCTACACCTTC. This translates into CASSTTAPTLGYTF.

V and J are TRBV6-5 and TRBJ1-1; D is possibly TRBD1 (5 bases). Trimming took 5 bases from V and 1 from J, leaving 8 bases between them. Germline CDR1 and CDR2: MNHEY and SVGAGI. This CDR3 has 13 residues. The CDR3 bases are TGTGCCAGCAGTCAGGGCACGAACACTGAAGCTTTCTTT. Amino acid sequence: CASSQGTNTEAFF.

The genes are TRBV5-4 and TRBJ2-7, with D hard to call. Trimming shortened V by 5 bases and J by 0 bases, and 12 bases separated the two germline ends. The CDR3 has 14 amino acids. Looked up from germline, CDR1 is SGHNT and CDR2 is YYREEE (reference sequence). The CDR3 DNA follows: TGTGCCAGCAGTCCGAAGGCAGGCTCCTACGAGCAGTACTTC. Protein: CASSPKAGSYEQYF.

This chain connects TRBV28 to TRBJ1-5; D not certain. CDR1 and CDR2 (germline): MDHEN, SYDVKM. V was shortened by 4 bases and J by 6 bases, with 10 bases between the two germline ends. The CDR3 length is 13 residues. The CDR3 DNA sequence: TGTGCCAGCAGTTGCGGTCCCGGTCAGCCCCAGCATTTT. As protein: CASSCGPGQPQHF.

CDR3 residues: CASSSAGQVNNSPLHF. The CDR3 DNA reads TGTGCCAGCAGCTCAGCCGGACAGGTTAATAATTCACCCCTCCACTTT. V gene TRBV5-4 combines with J gene TRBJ1-6; TRBD1 agrees at 7 bases. V gave up 3 bases and J gave up 5 bases; unmatched junction bases: 8. The CDR3 is 16 residues long. Germline CDR1 and CDR2: SGHNT and YYREEE (reference sequence).

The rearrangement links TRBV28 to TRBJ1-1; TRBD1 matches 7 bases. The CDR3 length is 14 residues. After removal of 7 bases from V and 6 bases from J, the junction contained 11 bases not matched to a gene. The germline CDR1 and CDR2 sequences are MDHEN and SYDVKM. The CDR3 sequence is CASTDRVDGPEAFF. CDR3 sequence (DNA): TGTGCCAGCACTGACAGGGTCGATGGGCCTGAAGCTTTCTTT.

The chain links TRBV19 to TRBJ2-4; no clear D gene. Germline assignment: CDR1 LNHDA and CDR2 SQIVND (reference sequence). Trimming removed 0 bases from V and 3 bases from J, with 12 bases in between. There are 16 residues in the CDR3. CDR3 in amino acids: CASSIELEALKNIQYF. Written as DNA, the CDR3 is TGTGCCAGTAGTATAGAATTAGAGGCGCTCAAAAACATTCAGTACTTC.

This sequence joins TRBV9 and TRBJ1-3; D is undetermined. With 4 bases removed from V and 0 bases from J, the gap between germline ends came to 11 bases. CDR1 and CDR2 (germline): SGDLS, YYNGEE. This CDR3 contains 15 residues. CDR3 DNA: TGTGCCAGCAGCCGATCTCCGAGCTCTGGAAACACCATATATTTT. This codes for CASSRSPSSGNTIYF.

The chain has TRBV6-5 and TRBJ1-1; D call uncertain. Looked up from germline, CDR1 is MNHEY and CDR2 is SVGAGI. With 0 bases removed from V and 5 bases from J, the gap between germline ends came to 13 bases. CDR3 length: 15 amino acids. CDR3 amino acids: CASSYSIEVGTEAFF. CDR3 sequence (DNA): TGTGCCAGCAGTTACTCGATTGAGGTAGGAACTGAAGCTTTCTTT.

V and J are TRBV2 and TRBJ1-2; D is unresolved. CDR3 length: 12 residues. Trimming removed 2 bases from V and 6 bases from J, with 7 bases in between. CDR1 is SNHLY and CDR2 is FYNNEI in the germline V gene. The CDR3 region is CASSEQRDGYTF. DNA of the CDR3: TGTGCCAGCAGTGAACAGCGAGATGGCTACACCTTC. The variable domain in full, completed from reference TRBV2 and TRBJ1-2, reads EPEVTQTPSHQVTQMGQEVILRCVPISNHLYFYWYRQILGQKVEFLVSFYNNEISEKSEIFDDQFSVERPDGSNFTLKIRSTKLEDSAMYFCASSEQRDGYTFGSGTRLTVV.

CDR3 sequence reads: CASSHRRLGTVSYGYTF. Here the CDR3 DNA reads TGCGCCAGCAGCCATCGACGTCTAGGGACAGTTAGCTATGGCTACACCTTC. The chain recombines TRBV4-3 with TRBJ1-2; 7 bases agree with TRBD1. The CDR3 contains 17 residues. Germline V CDR1 and CDR2: LGHNA, YSLEER. V was clipped by 3 bases and J by 4 bases; unmatched bases: 14.